The rows below give T cell receptor beta chains drawn from one sample of a study of vaccination and CD4 T cells after COVID-19. Which antigens these TCRs recognize remains unknown. MiXCR, run by TCRdb on the PCR reads, gives a single entry per CDR3 protein. The repertoire holds 15,000 to 25,000 distinct CDR3 sequences, with approximately 56% as singletons. Specimen: CD4+ T cells from blood, cultured in vitro, collected after SARS-CoV-2 vaccination. These receptor sequences come from a human donor who had recovered from COVID-19. Both conserved end residues are part of each CDR3. Fields, in order: V gene, J gene, clone size, D gene, CDR3 DNA, CDR3 protein. D genes are given only for firm matches. Not all rows give a size; the values are once, few, many and, for expanded clones, a class.

TRBV12-3/TRBV12-4,TRBJ2-2,once,TRBD1,TGTGCCAGCAGGTACACAGGGGGCGCGGGAACCGGGGAGCTGTTTTTT,CASRYTGGAGTGELFF
TRBV2,TRBJ1-5,few,TRBD1,TGTGCCAGCACTCGGACAGGGGGGTTCGATCAGCCCCAGCATTTT,CASTRTGGFDQPQHF
TRBV6-1,TRBJ2-2,.,.,TGTGCCAGCACAACAAAACCTCTTAACACCGGGGAGCTGTTTTTT,CASTTKPLNTGELFF
TRBV19,TRBJ1-2,.,.,TGTGCCAGTAGACCCCTGACAACAGGATTGCAAGGTTATGGCTACACCTTC,CASRPLTTGLQGYGYTF
TRBV6-1,TRBJ1-2,few,TRBD1,TGTGCCAGCAGAGGGGGACAGCCGAACTATGGCTACACCTTC,CASRGGQPNYGYTF
TRBV10-3,TRBJ1-1,.,.,TGTGCCATCAGTGAGGGCCCAGCGGTTGAAGCTTTCTTT,CAISEGPAVEAFF
TRBV7-3,TRBJ2-1,.,TRBD1,TGTGCCAGCAGCTTAAGGGGGACAGACAATGAGCAGTTCTTC,CASSLRGTDNEQFF
TRBV6-5,TRBJ1-2,.,.,TGTGCCAGCAGTTACAGGCAGGGCTCTACCCTTAGCTATGGCTACACCTTC,CASSYRQGSTLSYGYTF
TRBV2,TRBJ1-1,.,.,TGTGCCAGCAGGAGAACTTCCCCTGAGAGGAACACTGAAGCTTTCTTT,CASRRTSPERNTEAFF
TRBV2,TRBJ2-7,.,TRBD1,TGTGCCAGCAGTGAGGTGCAGGGGGACATGGGGGAGCAGTACTTC,CASSEVQGDMGEQYF
TRBV11-3,TRBJ1-1,.,TRBD1,TGTGCCAGCAGCTCCGAGACAGGGGAGAACACTGAAGCTTTCTTT,CASSSETGENTEAFF
TRBV6-1,TRBJ2-7,.,TRBD1,TGTGCCAGCAGGCCCCCGGGACAGGGGGCTTACGAGCAGTACTTC,CASRPPGQGAYEQYF
TRBV11-2,TRBJ1-2,.,TRBD1,TGTGCCAGCAGAAGAGGACAGGGAGCCTATGGCTACACCTTC,CASRRGQGAYGYTF
TRBV30,TRBJ1-6,.,.,TGTGCCTGGAGCACAGGGACTTCACCCCTCCACTTT,CAWSTGTSPLHF
TRBV2,TRBJ2-7,.,.,TGTGCCAGCAGTGGGGACTCTTCCTACGAGCAGTACTTC,CASSGDSSYEQYF
TRBV7-3,TRBJ1-1,few,TRBD1,TGTGCCAGCAGCTTAACCGCAGGGGGGTATACTGAAGCTTTCTTT,CASSLTAGGYTEAFF
TRBV10-3,TRBJ1-5,.,.,TGTGCCCCCGCACCAGGGCTGGGTCAGCCCCAGCATTTT,CAPAPGLGQPQHF
TRBV19,TRBJ1-1,.,.,TGTGCCAGTAGTCTAGGGGTGATCGCAGGTGGGGGCCAGACTGAAGCTTTCTTT,CASSLGVIAGGGQTEAFF
TRBV15,TRBJ2-7,.,.,TGTGCCACCAGCAGAGTTTTCGGGACAAGGGGACTTACCTACGAGCAGTACTTC,CATSRVFGTRGLTYEQYF
TRBV2,TRBJ2-3,.,.,TGTGCCAGCAGTGACTCCCTCTTCGGAGATACGCAGTATTTT,CASSDSLFGDTQYF
TRBV2,TRBJ2-4,.,.,TGTGCCAGCAGGGCTCCGGGATCCGAAAACATTCAGTACTTC,CASRAPGSENIQYF
TRBV7-2,TRBJ2-7,.,.,TGTGCCAGCAGCTTAAATGGGCGCAACGAGCAGTACTTC,CASSLNGRNEQYF
TRBV28,TRBJ2-7,once,.,TGTGCCAGCAGTTTAGGAGGACAGATTTACGAGCAGTACTTC,CASSLGGQIYEQYF
TRBV30,TRBJ1-6,.,.,TGTGCCTGGAGTGCCCGGGCACTGCCAGCCAATTCACCCCTCCACTTT,CAWSARALPANSPLHF
TRBV6-1,TRBJ2-6,.,TRBD2,TGTGCCCTCCTTCGTGGGGGGGCTGGGGCCAACGTCCTGACTTTC,CALLRGGAGANVLTF
TRBV6-1,TRBJ1-5,.,TRBD1,TGTGCCAGCAGCCCCACGACAGGGAATCAGCCCCAGCATTTT,CASSPTTGNQPQHF
TRBV6-2/TRBV6-3,TRBJ1-1,few,TRBD1,TGTGCCAGCAGTCACTTGACAGGGAGGGACACTGAAGCTTTCTTT,CASSHLTGRDTEAFF
TRBV6-5,TRBJ1-5,few,.,TGTGCCAGCAGTTACTCAGCGGGGGGGGCCCAGCATTTT,CASSYSAGGAQHF
TRBV6-2/TRBV6-3,TRBJ1-1,.,.,TGTGCCAGCAGTCCAGGGGACACTGAAGCTTTCTTT,CASSPGDTEAFF